Presented here are 22 T cell receptor beta chains from one specimen sequenced in a study of patients and donors after allogeneic stem cell transplantation. TCRdb re-called the RT-PCR reads through MiXCR, storing one row per CDR3 protein. The table includes hundreds of thousands of distinct CDR3 sequences, 15% to 20% detected once. The sequencing input was blood, either unsorted or a sorted T cell fraction (not recorded which). These receptor sequences come from a human donor who was either an allogeneic HSCT recipient or a stem cell or donor lymphocyte infusion donor (not recorded which). It is not recorded whose cells these are; they may come from a transplant donor.

This clonotype was observed a handful of times. The V gene is TRBV20-1, the J gene TRBJ2-1; D is ambiguous. With 1 base removed from V and 6 bases from J, the gap between germline ends came to 7 bases. There are 12 residues in the CDR3. Germline CDR1 reads DFQATT; CDR2 reads SNEGSKA (reference sequence). CDR3 residues: CSARVWRNEQFF. The CDR3 region has the DNA TGCAGTGCTAGAGTCTGGCGCAATGAGCAGTTCTTC.

This clonotype was seen a handful of times. The chain joins TRBV7-9 to TRBJ2-3, with 13 bases fitting TRBD2. V lost 5 bases to trimming and J lost 5 bases; unmatched junction nucleotides: 7. The CDR3 contains 16 residues. The germline CDR1 and CDR2 sequences are SEHNR and FQNEAQ (reference sequence). The CDR3 DNA reads TGTGCCAGCAGCCCTCCGGGACTAGCGGGGTTAGATACGCAGTATTTT. Translated: CASSPPGLAGLDTQYF. Together with reference TRBV7-9 and TRBJ2-3, the CDR3 gives the full variable domain: DTGVSQNPRHKITKRGQNVTFRCDPISEHNRLYWYRQTLGQGPEFLTYFQNEAQLEKSRLLSDRFSAERPKGSFSTLEIQRTEQGDSAMYLCASSPPGLAGLDTQYFGPGTRLTVL.

This clonotype was picked up a small number of times. This chain joins TRBV18 and TRBJ1-4, with D uncertain. Germline V lookup: CDR1 KGHSH, CDR2 LQKENI. Trimming left V 1 base short and J 0 bases short, with 15 bases between. This CDR3 contains 18 residues. The CDR3: CASSPQRQATSTNEKLFF. For the CDR3, the DNA is TGTGCCAGCTCACCACAGCGTCAGGCTACTTCAACTAATGAAAAACTGTTTTTT.

The chain employs TRBV20-1 and TRBJ2-1, with 9 bases that match TRBD2. The CDR3 has 16 amino acids. Trimming at V came to 3 bases and at J to 10 bases, leaving 16 bases not matched to a gene. Germline V gene sequence: CDR1 DFQATT, CDR2 SNEGSKA (reference sequence). Here the CDR3 reads CSASAVDIAGGPEQFF. For the CDR3, the DNA is TGCAGTGCTAGTGCGGTGGATATTGCGGGAGGGCCCGAGCAGTTCTTC.

The chain links TRBV6-1 to TRBJ1-1; no clear D. CDR3 length: 14 residues. CDR1 MNHNS and CDR2 SASEGT come from the germline V gene. The V and J ends lost 6 bases and 2 bases respectively, with 13 bases between them. The CDR3 nucleotides are TGTGCCAGCAGGCGTCGGACGGCAAACACTGAAGCTTTCTTT. This translates into CASRRRTANTEAFF.

This clonotype was observed many times. The chain links TRBV12-3 or TRBV12-4 to TRBJ2-1; D perhaps matches TRBD2 (5 bases). The germline V and J ends were trimmed by 7 bases and 7 bases, with 20 bases remaining between them. The CDR3 loop spans 15 amino acids. CDR3 residues: CASIVRGLHWNEQFF. The CDR3 bases are TGTGCCAGCATCGTTAGAGGACTCCACTGGAATGAGCAGTTCTTC.

A few counts support this clonotype. This chain connects TRBV7-9 to TRBJ2-5; 10 positions agree with TRBD2. V was pared by 4 bases and J by 4 bases, with 9 bases of the junction left unmatched. CDR3 length: 16 amino acids. The germline V gene has CDR1 SEHNR and CDR2 FQNEAQ (reference sequence). The CDR3 sequence: CASSSRSGGDGETQYF. Here the CDR3 DNA reads TGTGCCAGCAGCTCCAGGAGCGGGGGGGATGGAGAGACCCAGTACTTC.

This chain connects TRBV5-1 to TRBJ2-7, with 8 bases aligning to TRBD2. The germline V gene has CDR1 SGHRS and CDR2 YFSETQ. V gave up 5 bases and J gave up 3 bases; unmatched junction bases: 4. CDR3 length equals 13 residues. The CDR3 spells CASSISGVYEQYF. CDR3 in DNA: TGCGCCAGCAGTATTAGCGGGGTCTACGAGCAGTACTTC.

This clonotype was found many times. The J gene is TRBJ2-3, the V gene TRBV5-1; D ambiguous. V lost 0 bases and J 4 bases, leaving 9 bases between the germline ends. From germline, CDR1 is SGHRS and CDR2 YFSETQ. There are 14 residues in the CDR3. The CDR3 DNA follows: TGCGCCAGCAGCTTGGCCATAAGCTCAGATACGCAGTATTTT. This encodes CASSLAISSDTQYF.

The genes are TRBV5-1 and TRBJ2-2; D uncertain. V shed 0 bases and J shed 7 bases, with 10 bases lying between them. Germline V CDR1 and CDR2: SGHRS, YFSETQ. The CDR3 length is 14 residues. CDR3 nucleotide sequence: TGCGCCAGCAGCTTGGAAGGACCATACGGGGAGCTGTTTTTT. It is translated as CASSLEGPYGELFF. The whole variable domain, remainder taken from reference TRBV5-1 and TRBJ2-2, is KAGVTQTPRYLIKTRGQQVTLSCSPISGHRSVSWYQQTPGQGLQFLFEYFSETQRNKGNFPGRFSGRQFSNSRSEMNVSTLELGDSALYLCASSLEGPYGELFFGEGSRLTVL.

This clonotype has just a few counts. Here the CDR3 reads CASSQFGYEQYF. The DNA of the CDR3 is TGTGCCAGCAGCCAATTCGGCTACGAGCAGTACTTC. The chain joins TRBV3-1 to TRBJ2-7; D gene uncertain. CDR3 size: 12 residues. With 2 bases removed from V and 3 bases from J, the gap between germline ends came to 5 bases. Germline V gene lookup returns CDR1 LGHDT and CDR2 YNNKEL (reference sequence).

There are a few counts of this clonotype. The rearrangement joins TRBV7-2 to TRBJ1-2, with a weak D call TRBD1 (6 bases). The CDR3 is made up of 16 amino acids. Trimming took 5 bases from V and 1 from J, leaving 17 bases between them. The germline CDR1 and CDR2 sequences are SGHTA and FQGNSA. The CDR3 sequence is CASSEILGGRNYGYTF. In DNA, the CDR3 is TGTGCCAGCAGCGAGATTTTAGGGGGGCGTAACTATGGCTACACCTTC.

CDR3 region: CASSKHPGELFF. Written as DNA, the CDR3 is TGTGCCAGCAGCAAACACCCCGGGGAGCTGTTTTTT. V usage is TRBV11-2 and J usage is TRBJ2-2; D gene unclear. CDR1 is SGHAT, CDR2 FQNNGV, per germline. The CDR3 extends over 12 amino acids. V was pared by 5 bases and J by 6 bases, with 7 bases between.

This clonotype appeared a few times. The chain has TRBV5-1 and TRBJ2-6; the match to TRBD1 covers 7 bases. V shed 1 base and J 0 bases; nucleotides not matched to a gene: 10. Per germline, CDR1 SGHRS and CDR2 YFSETQ. The CDR3 loop spans 19 amino acids. Here the CDR3 reads CASSLRGRVWSSGANVLTF. For the CDR3, the DNA is TGCGCCAGCAGCTTGAGGGGGCGCGTTTGGAGCTCTGGGGCCAACGTCCTGACTTTC.

This chain's CDR3 is CASSLSLDLYEQYF. CDR3 nucleotide sequence: TGCGCCAGCAGCTTATCCCTGGATTTATACGAGCAGTACTTC. This chain connects TRBV5-1 to TRBJ2-7; D uncertain. CDR1 and CDR2 (germline): SGHRS, YFSETQ. The germline V and J ends were trimmed by 2 bases and 4 bases, with 13 bases remaining between them. The CDR3 runs 14 residues.

This clonotype was picked up a small number of times. The chain is built from TRBV30 and TRBJ2-1; D is unresolved. The CDR3 covers 14 residues. From germline, CDR1 is GTSNPN and CDR2 SVGIG (reference sequence). V lost 3 bases to trimming and J lost 4 bases, with 13 bases between them. In DNA, the CDR3 is TGTGCCTGGAGCAATGAAAGGAGATACAATGAGCAGTTCTTC. This codes for CAWSNERRYNEQFF.

The chain links TRBV6-5 to TRBJ1-3; D is possibly TRBD1 (5 bases). Germline V CDR1 and CDR2: MNHEY, SVGAGI. The CDR3 length is 16 residues. The V end lost 0 bases, the J end lost 3 bases, and 12 bases lay between the germline ends. The DNA of the CDR3 is TGTGCCAGCAGTTACTCTCAGAGGGGAGGTGGAAACACCATATATTTT. It specifies CASSYSQRGGGNTIYF.

This clonotype was seen a handful of times. This chain links TRBV11-2 with TRBJ1-2, with a tentative D call TRBD1 (6 bases). Germline V gives CDR1 SGHAT, CDR2 FQNNGV. V lost 2 bases to trimming and J lost 10 bases, with 23 bases between them. The CDR3 length is 16 residues. CDR3 loop: CASSLLRGGAIVVYTF. CDR3 nucleotide sequence: TGTGCCAGCAGCTTACTGAGAGGGGGGGCCATTGTAGTCTACACCTTC.

This clonotype was counted between two and nine times. CDR3 amino acids: CASSVSSYGYTF. CDR3 nucleotides: TGTGCCAGCAGCGTAAGCAGCTATGGCTACACCTTC. V gene TRBV9 combines with J gene TRBJ1-2; no firm D call. This CDR3 spans 12 amino acids. The germline V and J ends were trimmed by 1 base and 4 bases, with 5 bases remaining between them. Germline CDR1 SGDLS, CDR2 YYNGEE.

The rearrangement uses TRBV20-1 and TRBJ2-7, with D unclear. CDR1 and CDR2 from the germline V gene are DFQATT and SNEGSKA (reference sequence). Trimming pared 6 bases from V and 5 bases from J, leaving 17 bases between. The length of the CDR3 is 13 residues. CDR3 in DNA: TGCAGTGCATCCAGGACCCCTGCGGACGAGCAGTACTTC. Translated, it gives CSASRTPADEQYF.

V gene TRBV9 combines with J gene TRBJ1-4, with a possible D match to TRBD1 (5 bases). This CDR3 has 15 amino acids. The ends were cut back, 4 bases at V and 8 bases at J, with 18 bases in the middle. The germline V gene has CDR1 SGDLS and CDR2 YYNGEE. The CDR3 nucleotides read TGTGCCAGCAGCCTCCCGGGACCTAGGTCAGAAAAACTGTTTTTT. Its translation is CASSLPGPRSEKLFF. Filled out from reference TRBV9 and TRBJ1-4, the complete variable domain reads DSGVTQTPKHLITATGQRVTLRCSPRSGDLSVYWYQQSLDQGLQFLIQYYNGEERAKGNILERFSAQQFPDLHSELNLSSLELGDSALYFCASSLPGPRSEKLFFGSGTQLSVL.

The J gene is TRBJ2-7, the V gene TRBV9; 7 positions agree with TRBD2. Trimming removed 7 bases from V and 0 bases from J; junction bases left unmatched: 1. This CDR3 is built from 12 residues. In germline, CDR1 is SGDLS, CDR2 YYNGEE. Here the CDR3 DNA reads TGTGCCAGCGGCGGGGGCTCCTACGAGCAGTACTTC. This codes for CASGGGSYEQYF.